The 17 T cell receptor beta chains in this list originate from one sample, sequenced in a study of regulatory T cells in long-lasting Graves disease. Described time point: newly diagnosed GD, antithyroid drugs for less than 3 months. RNA from PBMCs was the source of the TCR library. CDR3 regions were amplified by Arm-PCR using iRepertoire HTBI primers to build TCR beta libraries. Each CDR3 protein gets one entry after TCRdb re-called the multiplex PCR reads with MiXCR. Of about 400,000 distinct CDR3 sequences in the sample, 15% were seen once. In addition, the sample was reused for a study of T cells in Graves' hyperthyroidism and ophthalmopathy.

Material: peripheral blood mononuclear cells (PBMCs), obtained at new diagnosis, from a patient treated with antithyroid drugs. The receptors stem from a woman aged 40 to 55 with Graves disease.

In this sample, this clonotype turned up many times. V usage is TRBV11-3 and J usage is TRBJ2-3; D is possibly TRBD2 (6 bases). Trimming removed 5 bases at V and 0 bases at J, with 12 bases between. The CDR3 spans 15 residues. Per the germline V gene, CDR1 is SGHNT and CDR2 is YENEEA. The CDR3 DNA is TGTGCCAGCAGCCCTGGGGGACTTAGCACAGATACGCAGTATTTT. It is translated as CASSPGGLSTDTQYF.

This clonotype was observed a few times. The chain joins TRBV13 to TRBJ2-7; 9 bases map to TRBD2. J lost 7 bases, V lost 0 bases, and 16 bases had no gene match. The CDR3 has 18 amino acids. Germline V gene data show CDR1 as PRHDT and CDR2 as FYEKMQ (reference sequence). Written as DNA, the CDR3 is TGTGCCAGCAGCTTAGGCCCGGGACTAGCACTTGGGTCGGCGGAGCAGTACTTC. Translating gives CASSLGPGLALGSAEQYF.

This clonotype was counted many times. The gene calls are TRBV27 and TRBJ2-7; 10 bases agree with TRBD2. The V and J ends lost 3 bases and 3 bases, in that order; junction bases with no gene match: 5. The CDR3 length is 15 residues. From germline, CDR1 is MNHEY and CDR2 SMNVEV (reference sequence). The DNA of the CDR3 is TGTGCCAGCAGTTTTGAAGCGGGAGGGTACTACGAGCAGTACTTC. Protein product: CASSFEAGGYYEQYF.

The gene calls are TRBV28 and TRBJ1-2, with no clear D. The ends were cut back, 3 bases at V and 4 bases at J, with 12 bases in the middle. The CDR3 spans 14 residues. Germline V gene sequence: CDR1 MDHEN, CDR2 SYDVKM. The DNA of the CDR3 is TGTGCCAGCAGTTTGCGGAGATATGGCTATGGCTACACCTTC. Residues: CASSLRRYGYGYTF.

The gene calls are TRBV30 and TRBJ1-5; the D gene is possibly TRBD1 (6 bases). Trimming took 2 bases from V and 0 from J, leaving 14 bases between them. The CDR3 runs to 16 residues. Germline loops: CDR1 GTSNPN, CDR2 SVGIG (reference sequence). This CDR3 reads CAWSRGRGGSNQPQHF. CDR3 in DNA: TGTGCCTGGAGTAGAGGGAGAGGGGGTAGCAATCAGCCCCAGCATTTT.

At least ten counts were recorded for this clonotype. The rearrangement joins TRBV28 to TRBJ1-2, with D hard to call. In germline, CDR1 is MDHEN, CDR2 SYDVKM. Between the trimmed V and J ends, which lost 2 bases and 5 bases, there was a span of 15 bases. CDR3 size: 15 residues. The CDR3 DNA is TGTGCCAGCAGTTTAGGGAGGGCCCCCAGATATGGCTACACCTTC. This codes for CASSLGRAPRYGYTF.

In this sample, this clonotype turned up a few times. A much larger clone lies a single base off, so this may be a read error. This chain uses TRBV12-3 or TRBV12-4 with TRBJ1-4, with D maybe TRBD1 (5 bases). The CDR3 is made up of 15 amino acids. The CDR3 protein is CTSSGGDLQFEKLFF. The CDR3 coding sequence is TGTACCAGCAGCGGGGGGGACCTTCAATTCGAAAAACTGTTTTTT.

Ten or more counts support this clonotype. The chain is built from TRBV29-1 and TRBJ2-1; 8 positions match TRBD2. V lost 5 bases and J lost 8; bases outside the gene matches: 8. Germline V gene lookup returns CDR1 SQVTM and CDR2 ANQGSEA. This CDR3 is built from 13 residues. This CDR3 is CSVRSGSGHEQFF. The CDR3 nucleotides are TGCAGCGTTCGCAGCGGGAGTGGCCATGAGCAGTTCTTC.

The chain combines TRBV4-1 with TRBJ2-3; D possibly corresponds to TRBD2 (6 bases). V shed 0 bases and J shed 6 bases, with 31 bases lying between them. The CDR3 consists of 21 residues. Germline V gene lookup returns CDR1 MGHRA and CDR2 YSYEKL. This chain's CDR3 is CASSQDPGLPSVVSRLDTQYF. In DNA form, the CDR3 reads TGCGCCAGCAGCCAAGATCCGGGCCTACCTAGCGTAGTTTCTCGCCTTGATACGCAGTATTTT.

Here the CDR3 reads CAIRDSGNTDTQYF. CDR3 nucleotide sequence: TGTGCCATCAGAGATAGCGGAAACACAGATACGCAGTATTTT. The chain combines TRBV10-3 with TRBJ2-3; a possible D gene is TRBD2 (6 bases). In germline, CDR1 is ENHRY, CDR2 SYGVKD. V was shortened by 6 bases and J by 2 bases, with 12 bases between the two germline ends. This CDR3 region has 14 residues.

The chain uses TRBV20-1 and TRBJ2-1; a weak D match, TRBD1 (5 bases). This CDR3 is 15 amino acids long. Looked up from germline, CDR1 is DFQATT and CDR2 is SNEGSKA (reference sequence). With 5 bases removed from V and 6 bases from J, the gap between germline ends came to 20 bases. CDR3 in amino acids: CSAYRTPSPVNEQFF. CDR3 nucleotide sequence: TGCAGTGCTTACAGGACCCCTTCGCCTGTCAATGAGCAGTTCTTC.

The rearrangement uses TRBV27 and TRBJ1-1; D gene unclear. V lost 7 bases, J lost 8 bases, and 17 bases lay in between. The CDR3 spans 13 residues. The germline V gene encodes CDR1 MNHEY and CDR2 SMNVEV (reference sequence). The CDR3 DNA follows: TGTGCCAGCATGAGCTGGGTTGGCACCGAAGCTTTCTTT. Its protein is CASMSWVGTEAFF.

This clonotype was counted at least ten times. The V call is TRBV2, the J call TRBJ2-5, with 8 bases fitting TRBD1. V dropped 6 bases and J dropped 4; count of bases not matched to a gene: 7. This CDR3 is 14 amino acids long. Germline V CDR1 and CDR2: SNHLY, FYNNEI. This CDR3 is CASSETTGGETQYF. In DNA form, the CDR3 reads TGTGCCAGCAGCGAAACTACAGGGGGAGAGACCCAGTACTTC. Variable domain in full (rest from reference TRBV2 and TRBJ2-5): EPEVTQTPSHQVTQMGQEVILRCVPISNHLYFYWYRQILGQKVEFLVSFYNNEISEKSEIFDDQFSVERPDGSNFTLKIRSTKLEDSAMYFCASSETTGGETQYFGPGTRLLVL.

This clonotype was recorded at least ten times. V usage is TRBV12-3 or TRBV12-4 and J usage is TRBJ2-3, with D possibly called TRBD1 or TRBD2 (5 bases each). The CDR3 extends over 22 amino acids. Trimming cost V 2 bases and J 0 bases, with 30 bases left between them. CDR3 nucleotides: TGTGCCAGCAGTTTATGGGACCTTTCGGCGGCTAGCAGGAACACTAGCACAGATACGCAGTATTTT. This codes for CASSLWDLSAASRNTSTDTQYF.

There are a few counts of this clonotype. CDR3 DNA: TGTGCTAGTGGTTTGGTAGTTGGGCGGACTAGCATAAGGGACTACGAGCAGTACTTC. This codes for CASGLVVGRTSIRDYEQYF. The chain couples TRBV12-5 to TRBJ2-7, with 8 bases fitting TRBD2. The CDR3 consists of 19 residues. The V segment lost 0 bases and the J segment 3 bases; nucleotides outside the gene matches: 16. Germline assignment: CDR1 LGHNT and CDR2 FRNRAP.

The V call is TRBV7-2, the J call TRBJ2-1; the D is unclear. Germline lookup yields CDR1 SGHTA and CDR2 FQGNSA. Trimming pared 0 bases from V and 15 bases from J, leaving 15 bases between. There are 13 residues in the CDR3. This CDR3 reads CASSLAASPRTFF. The CDR3 DNA follows: TGTGCCAGCAGCTTAGCAGCGTCGCCTCGTACGTTCTTC.

This clonotype was counted ten times or more. The chain combines TRBV6-2 or TRBV6-3 with TRBJ2-7, with 12 positions matching TRBD2. The J segment lost 6 bases and the V segment lost 6 bases, leaving 6 bases of the junction unmatched. CDR1 and CDR2 (germline): MNHEY, SVGEGT. There are 14 residues in the CDR3. CDR3 sequence (DNA): TGTGCCAGCAGCACGACTAGCGGGAGCGGCGAGCAGTACTTC. It codes for CASSTTSGSGEQYF.